The sequence of this T cell receptor (beta chain) was determined in a study of OX40 agonist ivuxolimab in advanced cancers. Only in-frame clones appear in the TCRdb table, and some are missing; sequencing was by immunoSEQ multiplex PCR. The sample comprises roughly 16,000 clones, about 81% of which are singletons, and more than 35% rests with the top ten. The receptor's source is an adult with an advanced solid tumor such as melanoma, head and neck, liver or kidney cancer. The specimen comprised CD4+ or CD8+ T cells sorted from blood, sampled in a trial of the OX40 agonist ivuxolimab.

The chain's CDR3 is CASSWASGGSYEQYF. The DNA of the CDR3 is TGTGCCAGCAGTTGGGCTAGCGGGGGTTCCTACGAGCAGTACTTC. V is TRBV27 and J is TRBJ2-7, with 10 nucleotides matching TRBD2. The V gene end was trimmed by 4 bases and the J gene end by 1 base; junction bases not matched to a gene: 4. Germline V gene lookup returns CDR1 MNHEY and CDR2 SMNVEV (reference sequence). The CDR3 is 15 amino acids.